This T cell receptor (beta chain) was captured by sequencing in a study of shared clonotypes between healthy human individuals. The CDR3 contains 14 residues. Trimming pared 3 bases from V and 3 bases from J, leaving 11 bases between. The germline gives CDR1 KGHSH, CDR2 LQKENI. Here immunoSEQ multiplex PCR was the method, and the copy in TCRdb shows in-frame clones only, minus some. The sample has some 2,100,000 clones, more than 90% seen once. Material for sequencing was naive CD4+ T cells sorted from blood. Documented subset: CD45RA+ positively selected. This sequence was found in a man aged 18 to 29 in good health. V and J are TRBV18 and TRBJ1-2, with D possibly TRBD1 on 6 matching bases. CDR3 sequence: CASSPETGYYGYTF. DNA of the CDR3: TGTGCCAGCTCACCGGAGACAGGCTACTATGGCTACACCTTC.